This T cell receptor (beta chain) was observed in a study of technical replicates of blood from several donors. Germline V gene data show CDR1 as MGHRA and CDR2 as YSYEKL. The CDR3 is 16 residues long. V lost 5 bases and J lost 0, with 13 bases in between. The repertoire was sequenced with immunoSEQ multiplex PCR; TCRdb's copy has only in-frame clones and lacks some. The table shows about 84,000 clones, with 95% to 98% occurring only once. The chain carries TRBV4-1 and TRBJ1-4; weak D call: TRBD1 (5 bases). The sequence came from a human donor in good health. The sample comprised T cells isolated from PBMCs. CDR3 sequence (DNA): TGCGCCAGCAGCGCTCTGGGGACTACAACTAATGAAAAACTGTTTTTT. This encodes CASSALGTTTNEKLFF.